Listed here are 32 T cell receptor beta chains from one sample, sequenced in a study of T cells in Graves' hyperthyroidism and ophthalmopathy. The investigators amplified TCR beta CDR3 regions from RNA transcripts. When the TCR CDR3 underwent first-round RT-PCR, the HTBI primer set was used. TCRdb reanalysed the multiplex PCR reads using MiXCR and keeps one entry per CDR3 protein. This table holds 490,000 or so distinct CDR3 sequences, about 20% found once. Sequencing was performed on blood. Source of these receptors: a man aged 35 to 55 with Graves' ophthalmopathy.

This clonotype was seen a handful of times. V gene TRBV2 combines with J gene TRBJ1-1; tentatively, D is TRBD1 (5 bases). The V gene lost 5 bases and the J gene lost 7 bases, with 8 bases spanning the gap. Germline V CDR1 and CDR2: SNHLY, FYNNEI. CDR3 length: 11 amino acids. CDR3: CASSSGGEAFF. CDR3 coding DNA: TGTGCCAGCAGTTCTGGGGGTGAAGCTTTCTTT.

The chain recombines TRBV28 with TRBJ2-7, with 13 bases fitting TRBD2. The V gene end was trimmed by 5 bases and the J gene end by 4 bases; junction bases not matched to a gene: 20. The CDR3 consists of 20 residues. Germline V lookup: CDR1 MDHEN, CDR2 SYDVKM. CDR3: CASSKHSGLAGPPRLYEQYF. The CDR3 DNA reads as TGTGCCAGCAGTAAACATTCGGGACTAGCGGGACCCCCGAGGCTTTACGAGCAGTACTTC.

At least ten counts were recorded for this clonotype. The gene calls are TRBV12-3 or TRBV12-4 and TRBJ1-2; D ambiguous. With 7 bases removed from V and 3 bases from J, the gap between germline ends came to 12 bases. The CDR3 spans 13 residues. CDR3 sequence: CASTTDGYYGYTF. As DNA, the CDR3 is TGTGCCAGCACCACTGACGGGTACTATGGCTACACCTTC.

This clonotype was detected only a few times. The chain recombines TRBV18 with TRBJ1-5; TRBD1 agrees at 9 bases. In germline, CDR1 is KGHSH, CDR2 LQKENI. The CDR3 sequence is 15 residues long. The V segment lost 8 bases and the J segment 1 base; nucleotides outside the gene matches: 6. CDR3 in DNA: TGTGCCAGCGCCACAGACAGGGGGAGCAATCAGCCCCAGCATTTT. It translates to CASATDRGSNQPQHF.

The rearrangement uses TRBV30 and TRBJ1-4, with TRBD1 as a possible D gene (5 bases). The CDR3 consists of 15 residues. Germline-derived CDR1 and CDR2 are GTSNPN and SVGIG (reference sequence). V lost 0 bases to trimming and J lost 8 bases, with 16 bases between them. The CDR3 bases are TGTGCCTGGAGTGTACTGGGAGCGGCAGGGGAAAAACTGTTTTTT. This encodes CAWSVLGAAGEKLFF.

This clonotype has more than one count but fewer than ten. The CDR3 DNA reads as TGTGCCAGCTCACGTGGGACAGACGATACGCAGTATTTT. The encoded protein is CASSRGTDDTQYF. The chain couples TRBV18 to TRBJ2-3, with 7 bases fitting TRBD1. The CDR3 covers 13 residues. CDR1 KGHSH and CDR2 LQKENI come from the germline V gene. After removal of 4 bases from V and 6 bases from J, the junction contained 4 bases not matched to a gene.

The chain uses TRBV29-1 and TRBJ1-1; possible D gene TRBD1, 5 bases. CDR1 and CDR2 from the germline V gene are SQVTM and ANQGSEA. Between the trimmed V and J ends, which lost 6 bases and 4 bases, there was a span of 18 bases. The CDR3 is 14 amino acids. CDR3 DNA sequence: TGCAGCGTACCGTGGGGGGGGGTTGGCACTGAAGCTTTCTTT. Protein sequence: CSVPWGGVGTEAFF.

This sequence joins TRBV6-1 and TRBJ2-3, with 13 bases that match TRBD2. V was pared by 4 bases and J by 8 bases, with 6 bases of the junction left unmatched. In germline, CDR1 is MNHNS, CDR2 SASEGT. The CDR3 runs 15 residues. The CDR3 DNA reads TGTGCCAGCAGTGGACTAGCGGGGGGACGAAGTACGCAGTATTTT. It is translated as CASSGLAGGRSTQYF.

Ten or more counts support this clonotype. The J gene is TRBJ2-2, the V gene TRBV6-1; D call uncertain. The germline V gene has CDR1 MNHNS and CDR2 SASEGT. The germline V and J ends were trimmed by 8 bases and 2 bases, with 9 bases remaining between them. The CDR3 is 13 residues long. CDR3 coding DNA: TGTGCCAGCGCTACACCAAACACCGGGGAGCTGTTTTTT. Translating gives CASATPNTGELFF.

Notes on this clonotype: Just one base apart from a much larger clone, this may be a read error. In DNA form, the CDR3 reads TGTGCCAGCAGCGATACACTCACAGATACGCAGGATTTT. Residues: CASSDTLTDTQDF. The J gene is TRBJ2-3, the V gene TRBV2; D remains unclear. The CDR3 is made up of 13 amino acids. Per germline, CDR1 SNHLY and CDR2 FYNNEI.

The chain's CDR3 is CASSPPTTSGNTIYF. CDR3 coding DNA: TGTGCCAGCTCACCACCGACGACCTCTGGAAACACCATATATTTT. This chain joins TRBV18 and TRBJ1-3; D is unclear. V shed 0 bases and J shed 0 bases, with 6 bases lying between them. Germline V gives CDR1 KGHSH, CDR2 LQKENI. The CDR3 runs 15 residues.

This clonotype was recorded a few times. This sequence joins TRBV20-1 and TRBJ2-5; 8 nucleotides agree with TRBD1. The J segment lost 4 bases and the V segment lost 1 base, leaving 5 bases of the junction unmatched. The CDR3 consists of 14 residues. In germline, CDR1 is DFQATT, CDR2 SNEGSKA (reference sequence). Here the CDR3 reads CSARAGGWGETQYF. CDR3 DNA sequence: TGCAGTGCTAGAGCAGGGGGCTGGGGAGAGACCCAGTACTTC.

This clonotype was recorded many times. CDR3: CASSLFREPYNEQFF. The CDR3 DNA reads as TGTGCCAGCAGCTTATTTCGGGAACCCTACAATGAGCAGTTCTTC. The chain is built from TRBV11-2 and TRBJ2-1; D is possibly TRBD2 (5 bases). Per the germline V gene, CDR1 is SGHAT and CDR2 is FQNNGV. This CDR3 region has 15 residues. V was shortened by 2 bases and J by 2 bases, with 10 bases between the two germline ends. Based on the CDR3 plus reference TRBV11-2 and TRBJ2-1, the full variable domain is EAGVAQSPRYKIIEKRQSVAFWCNPISGHATLYWYQQILGQGPKLLIQFQNNGVVDDSQLPKDRFSAERLKGVDSTLKIQPAKLEDSAVYLCASSLFREPYNEQFFGPGTRLTVL.

This clonotype was counted only a few times. The chain links TRBV15 to TRBJ1-3, with D perhaps TRBD1 (6 bases). The CDR3 is 16 amino acids. The germline CDR1 and CDR2 sequences are LNHNV and YYDKDF (reference sequence). Trimming removed 0 bases from V and 4 bases from J, with 13 bases in between. The DNA for the CDR3 is TGTGCCACCAGCAGAGATTCGAACAGGGTCGGAAACACCATATATTTT. This gives the protein CATSRDSNRVGNTIYF.

This chain links TRBV20-1 with TRBJ1-6; no definite D call. Trimming took 0 bases from V and 8 from J, leaving 14 bases between them. Per germline, CDR1 DFQATT and CDR2 SNEGSKA (reference sequence). There are 15 residues in the CDR3. CDR3: CSARDGRRVDSPLHF. The CDR3 bases are TGCAGTGCTAGAGATGGAAGGAGGGTTGATTCACCCCTCCACTTT.

Regarding this clonotype: A much larger clone differs from this one at a single base, so this may be a read error. The gene calls are TRBV7-6 and TRBJ2-1, with a weak D call TRBD2 (6 bases). Germline CDR1 and CDR2: SGHVS and FNYEAQ. The CDR3 contains 15 residues. The CDR3 spells CASSLGSGLYNEKFF. CDR3 nucleotide sequence: TGTGCCAGCAGCTTAGGTAGCGGACTCTACAATGAGAAGTTCTTC.

The genes are TRBV7-8 and TRBJ1-1; 7 bases are shared with TRBD1. Germline CDR1 and CDR2: SGHVS and FQNEAQ. V lost 4 bases, J lost 14 bases, and 7 bases stayed unmatched. CDR3 length: 11 amino acids. The CDR3 region is CASSSMGQNFF. The CDR3 region has the DNA TGTGCCAGCAGCTCGATGGGACAGAACTTCTTT.

There are a few counts of this clonotype. The chain uses TRBV4-1 and TRBJ1-2; 7 bases line up with TRBD1. The germline gives CDR1 MGHRA, CDR2 YSYEKL. V was clipped by 0 bases and J by 4 bases; unmatched bases: 2. The CDR3 sequence is 14 residues long. This CDR3 reads CASSQEPGGYGYTF. In nucleotides, the CDR3 is TGCGCCAGCAGCCAAGAGCCAGGGGGCTATGGCTACACCTTC.

This clonotype appeared many times. This chain joins TRBV2 and TRBJ1-2; D not certain. This CDR3 region has 13 residues. Trimming took off 6 bases at V and 3 bases at J, with 11 bases between the two ends. Germline V lookup: CDR1 SNHLY, CDR2 FYNNEI. The CDR3 region is CASSFTTDYGYTF. The CDR3 region has the DNA TGTGCCAGCAGCTTCACCACAGACTATGGCTACACCTTC.

The rearrangement links TRBV20-1 to TRBJ2-3, with D perhaps matching TRBD1 or TRBD2 (6 bases each). Deletions cut 5 bases from V and 6 bases from J, with 27 bases between. Germline CDR1 reads DFQATT; CDR2 reads SNEGSKA (reference sequence). This CDR3 spans 17 amino acids. The CDR3 DNA reads as TGCAGTGCTGACCTGGTAGAGCTGGTCGGGGGCGTGGATACGCAGTATTTT. Amino acids: CSADLVELVGGVDTQYF.

CDR3 amino acids: CASSTGIGVYNEQFF. In nucleotides, the CDR3 is TGTGCCAGCAGTACCGGGATCGGCGTCTACAATGAGCAGTTCTTC. The chain combines TRBV7-9 with TRBJ2-1; D perhaps matches TRBD2 (5 bases). V was cut by 6 bases and J by 3 bases, with 15 bases left in between. The germline CDR1 and CDR2 sequences are SEHNR and FQNEAQ (reference sequence). The CDR3 is 15 residues long.

The gene calls are TRBV19 and TRBJ2-7; 7 bases are a match to TRBD1. The V and J ends lost 3 bases and 3 bases, in that order; junction bases with no gene match: 8. The CDR3 is 15 residues long. From germline, CDR1 is LNHDA and CDR2 SQIVND (reference sequence). In DNA, the CDR3 is TGTGCCAGTAGTATGGGAACAGGGGTTGGCTACGAGCAGTACTTC. As protein: CASSMGTGVGYEQYF. Combining the CDR3 with reference TRBV19 and TRBJ2-7 gives the whole variable domain DGGITQSPKYLFRKEGQNVTLSCEQNLNHDAMYWYRQDPGQGLRLIYYSQIVNDFQKGDIAEGYSVSREKKESFPLTVTSAQKNPTAFYLCASSMGTGVGYEQYFGPGTRLTVT.

This chain joins TRBV4-3 and TRBJ2-7; TRBD1 is a possible D gene (5 bases). The CDR3 sequence is 13 residues long. Germline CDR1 is LGHNA and CDR2 is YSLEER. V shed 4 bases and J shed 3 bases, with 10 bases lying between them. CDR3 protein: CASSLDTNYEQYF. In nucleotides, the CDR3 is TGCGCCAGCAGCCTGGACACTAACTACGAGCAGTACTTC.

This clonotype was recorded at least ten times. The V gene is TRBV7-3, the J gene TRBJ2-2, with TRBD1 as a possible D gene (6 bases). Looked up from germline, CDR1 is SGHTA and CDR2 is FQGTGA. Trimming took 5 bases from V and 7 from J, leaving 14 bases between them. The length of the CDR3 is 14 residues. The CDR3 here is CASSKSGGDGELFF. As DNA, the CDR3 is TGTGCCAGCAGCAAAAGTGGGGGCGACGGGGAGCTGTTTTTT.

There are many counts of this clonotype. V is TRBV5-6 and J is TRBJ2-3; the D is unclear. This CDR3 comprises 13 residues. Trimming shortened V by 4 bases and J by 2 bases, and 8 bases separated the two germline ends. Germline V gives CDR1 SGHDT, CDR2 YYEEEE. The CDR3: CASSPGYTDTQYF. CDR3 bases: TGTGCCAGCAGCCCCGGGTACACAGATACGCAGTATTTT.

The chain couples TRBV19 to TRBJ1-5; tentative D call: TRBD1 (6 bases). The CDR3 extends over 16 amino acids. Germline V lookup: CDR1 LNHDA, CDR2 SQIVND (reference sequence). Trimming cost V 6 bases and J 2 bases, with 17 bases left between them. In DNA, the CDR3 is TGTGCCAGTAGGGACAGCACTTATAGCGGCAATCAGCCCCAGCATTTT. As protein: CASRDSTYSGNQPQHF.

CDR3 in DNA: TGCAGCGTTGAAGATGGGACAGGGGGTTACGAGCAGTACTTC. Encoded protein: CSVEDGTGGYEQYF. V and J are TRBV29-1 and TRBJ2-7, with 11 bases that match TRBD1. Germline trimming cut 0 bases from V and 4 bases from J; bases unmatched to any gene: 2. This CDR3 has 14 amino acids. Germline V gives CDR1 SQVTM, CDR2 ANQGSEA.

In this sample, this clonotype turned up many times. The V and J genes are TRBV2 and TRBJ2-7, with TRBD2 matching over 8 bases. V dropped 6 bases and J dropped 1; count of bases not matched to a gene: 5. Germline loops: CDR1 SNHLY, CDR2 FYNNEI. The CDR3 loop spans 14 amino acids. CDR3 in DNA: TGTGCCAGCAGCGGACTAGCCCGATCCTACGAGCAGTACTTC. It codes for CASSGLARSYEQYF.

This clonotype was observed many times. The rearrangement links TRBV24-1 to TRBJ2-3; 13 bases fit TRBD2. V lost 1 base and J lost 2; bases outside the gene matches: 5. CDR3 length: 18 amino acids. Germline V gene sequence: CDR1 KGHDR, CDR2 SFDVKD. The CDR3 DNA reads as TGTGCCACCAGTGATTTAAGGACTAGCGGGGGTCCCACAGATACGCAGTATTTT. Translation gives CATSDLRTSGGPTDTQYF.

The table lists this clonotype with many counts. The chain is built from TRBV7-3 and TRBJ2-2; D perhaps matches TRBD2 (6 bases). Between the trimmed V and J ends, which lost 5 bases and 1 base, there was a span of 11 bases. The CDR3 has 15 residues. Germline V CDR1 and CDR2: SGHTA, FQGTGA. Here the CDR3 DNA reads TGTGCCAGCAGCCCCATTAGCGGGAACACCGGGGAGCTGTTTTTT. Translation gives CASSPISGNTGELFF.

The CDR3 sequence: CASSQGFRVAGELFF. The CDR3 DNA follows: TGCGCCAGCAGCCAAGGATTTCGGGTTGCCGGGGAGCTGTTTTTT. J is TRBJ2-2 and V is TRBV4-3; no clear D gene. This CDR3 is 15 amino acids long. CDR1 is LGHNA, CDR2 YSLEER, per germline. V lost 1 base and J lost 6, with 12 bases in between.

The V call is TRBV15, the J call TRBJ2-7; possibly TRBD2 for D (6 bases). Trimming pared 0 bases from V and 0 bases from J, leaving 9 bases between. The germline V gene encodes CDR1 LNHNV and CDR2 YYDKDF (reference sequence). CDR3 length equals 15 residues. CDR3 region: CATSREGLSSYEQYF. CDR3 nucleotide sequence: TGTGCCACCAGCAGAGAGGGACTGAGCTCCTACGAGCAGTACTTC.